The entry below describes one T cell receptor beta chain. Antigen specificity is unknown. Amplification used 60 Vbeta primers and 13 Jbeta primers. Sequenced by immunoSEQ multiplex PCR; TCRdb stores in-frame clones only, minus some. The sample lists more than 100,000 clones, just under 90% seen once, with around 5.2% in the top ten. This sample stems from a study of cytomegalovirus exposure and HLA in healthy donors. General study points: Around 18,000 TCR beta sequences were associated with HLA alleles at 0.05 false discovery rate in a later analysis.

Germline CDR1 SEHNR, CDR2 FQNEAQ (reference sequence). The CDR3 runs to 15 residues. J gave up 5 bases and V 5 bases, and 11 bases lay outside the gene matches. This receptor was taken from a woman aged 25 to 39 in good health and CMV-seronegative. Sequencing input: PBMCs. The chain is built from TRBV7-9 and TRBJ1-1, with 7 bases aligning to TRBD1. The CDR3 loop is CASSPSLQGWTEAFF. CDR3 nucleotides: TGTGCCAGCAGCCCCAGCCTACAGGGGTGGACTGAAGCTTTCTTT.